The next 10 T cell receptor beta chains were all read from a single sample in a study of identical twins. MiXCR, run by TCRdb on the 5' RACE reads, gives a single entry per CDR3 protein. The table records 450,000 to 600,000 distinct CDR3 sequences, about 22% of them present only once. These records were also assigned to another study, of yellow fever vaccine responses in identical twins.

The source material was CD4+ T cells sorted from blood. The receptor source for this set is a woman under 30 in good health.

V and J are TRBV14 and TRBJ1-1, with D possibly matching TRBD1 (5 bases). With 3 bases removed from V and 12 bases from J, the gap between germline ends came to 17 bases. Germline CDR1 and CDR2: SGHDN and FVKESK. This CDR3 is 13 amino acids long. The CDR3 DNA follows: TGTGCCAGCAGCCATGGGAGACAGCAAACTCCTTTCTTT. Translating it yields CASSHGRQQTPFF.

The table lists this clonotype with a few counts. CDR3 sequence (DNA): TGTGCCAGCAGCAGGACCTATCTAAGCTCCTACGAGCAGTACTTC. Translation gives CASSRTYLSSYEQYF. The rearrangement links TRBV2 to TRBJ2-7, with no clear D. V was trimmed by 6 bases and J by 0 bases, leaving 15 bases between them. The CDR3 sequence is 15 residues long. CDR1 and CDR2 from the germline V gene are SNHLY and FYNNEI. Supplemented by reference TRBV2 and TRBJ2-7, the full variable domain reads EPEVTQTPSHQVTQMGQEVILRCVPISNHLYFYWYRQILGQKVEFLVSFYNNEISEKSEIFDDQFSVERPDGSNFTLKIRSTKLEDSAMYFCASSRTYLSSYEQYFGPGTRLTVT.

This clonotype was detected only a few times. The V and J genes are TRBV24-1 and TRBJ2-1, with 10 bases lining up with TRBD2. This CDR3 comprises 17 residues. V lost 3 bases and J lost 6; bases outside the gene matches: 10. Per germline, CDR1 KGHDR and CDR2 SFDVKD. CDR3 coding DNA: TGTGCCACCAGTGATCCGCCGGGAGCGGGGGGGCCCAATGAGCAGTTCTTC. It is translated as CATSDPPGAGGPNEQFF.

The CDR3, as DNA: TGTGCCAGCACCTACGTGGGCGGGAGGAGCTACGAGCAGTACTTC. It encodes CASTYVGGRSYEQYF. V usage is TRBV12-3 or TRBV12-4 and J usage is TRBJ2-7; TRBD2 aligns across 8 bases. The CDR3 spans 15 residues. Unmatched junction bases numbered 11, after V lost 7 bases and J lost 3 bases.

This clonotype was observed a few times. The rearrangement joins TRBV4-2 to TRBJ2-2, with 10 bases identical to TRBD2. Germline trimming cut 4 bases from V and 3 bases from J; bases unmatched to any gene: 2. There are 15 residues in the CDR3. CDR1 LGHNA and CDR2 YNFKEQ come from the germline V gene. The CDR3 DNA is TGTGCCAGCAGCCGTGGACTAGCGGACACCGGGGAGCTGTTTTTT. This translates into CASSRGLADTGELFF.

The V gene is TRBV11-2, the J gene TRBJ2-1; 14 nucleotides agree with TRBD2. Germline V gene sequence: CDR1 SGHAT, CDR2 FQNNGV. The CDR3 totals 18 residues. V lost 3 bases, J lost 6 bases, and 10 bases stayed unmatched. In DNA, the CDR3 is TGTGCCAGCAGCTTGCTGATGACTAGCGGGAGGGCCGGCAATGAGCAGTTCTTC. Its translation: CASSLLMTSGRAGNEQFF.

This clonotype was found a few times. The rearrangement uses TRBV18 and TRBJ1-5; 7 bases agree with TRBD1. Germline loops: CDR1 KGHSH, CDR2 LQKENI. The length of the CDR3 is 14 residues. Losses at the gene ends were 5 bases for V and 5 bases for J; bases not matched to a gene: 6. CDR3 DNA sequence: TGTGCCAGCTCAAACGAGGGGGCCTATCAGCCCCAGCATTTT. It yields the protein CASSNEGAYQPQHF.

The chain has TRBV20-1 and TRBJ1-1, with 7 bases lining up with TRBD1. Per the germline V gene, CDR1 is DFQATT and CDR2 is SNEGSKA (reference sequence). The CDR3 runs to 15 residues. Trimming removed 0 bases from V and 0 bases from J; junction bases left unmatched: 4. CDR3 nucleotide sequence: TGCAGTGCTAGAGACCAACAGGGGATGAACACTGAAGCTTTCTTT. Protein: CSARDQQGMNTEAFF.

The chain is built from TRBV19 and TRBJ2-7, with 11 nucleotides matching TRBD1. Germline V CDR1 and CDR2: LNHDA, SQIVND (reference sequence). With 4 bases clipped from V and 4 bases from J, the junction kept 6 bases outside the gene matches. The CDR3 has 15 residues. The CDR3 is CASSTVGDRGYEQYF. For the CDR3, the DNA is TGTGCCAGTAGTACGGTTGGGGACAGGGGGTACGAGCAGTACTTC.

The V gene is TRBV20-1, the J gene TRBJ2-2; D unclear. V shed 6 bases and J shed 6 bases, with 14 bases lying between them. This CDR3 has 13 amino acids. The germline V gene encodes CDR1 DFQATT and CDR2 SNEGSKA (reference sequence). The CDR3 here is CSASRRSSGELFF. CDR3 coding DNA: TGCAGTGCCTCCCGTCGGTCGTCCGGGGAGCTGTTTTTT.